The 25 T cell receptor beta chains presented below share a single source sample, sequenced in a study of blood T cell repertoires in COVID-19 (dated by TCRdb to the early 2020s). The protocol used for the library was the immunoSEQ multiplex PCR assay. This immuneACCESS table, as held by TCRdb, lists in-frame sequences with V and J called but not all clones. Of the missing ones, under half trace to an unresolved V gene in checked studies; the others have no known cause. This sample holds about 180,000 clones; approximately 83% were observed only once. The ten most abundant clones make up around 9.9% of the sample. Source material: peripheral blood. These receptor sequences come from a human donor with active or convalescent COVID-19. The donor label of this sample is uncertain.

Written as DNA, the CDR3 is TGCGCCAGCAGCACCGGTCCAGGGAACGAGCAGTACTTC. Translating it yields CASSTGPGNEQYF. The V gene is TRBV5-1, the J gene TRBJ2-7, with D perhaps TRBD1 (5 bases). V was cut by 4 bases and J by 5 bases, with 13 bases left in between. The CDR3 sequence is 13 residues long. The germline gives CDR1 SGHRS, CDR2 YFSETQ.

The rearrangement links TRBV11-2 to TRBJ2-7, with D possibly TRBD2 on 5 matching bases. CDR3 size: 17 residues. Germline lookup yields CDR1 SGHAT and CDR2 FQNNGV. V lost 0 bases, J lost 0 bases, and 15 bases lay in between. In nucleotides, the CDR3 is TGTGCCAGCAGCTTAGATGGGGAGTCTAGCAACTCCTACGAGCAGTACTTC. Translated, it gives CASSLDGESSNSYEQYF.

The J gene is TRBJ2-2, the V gene TRBV5-6, with TRBD1 matching over 10 bases. From germline, CDR1 is SGHDT and CDR2 YYEEEE. V lost 4 bases to trimming and J lost 3 bases; unmatched junction nucleotides: 3. This CDR3 has 15 amino acids. The CDR3 spells CASSRQGADTGELFF. The CDR3 nucleotides are TGTGCCAGCAGCCGACAGGGGGCGGACACCGGGGAGCTGTTTTTT.

V is TRBV27 and J is TRBJ1-1; 9 nucleotides line up with TRBD1. CDR1 and CDR2 from the germline V gene are MNHEY and SMNVEV (reference sequence). The CDR3 loop spans 16 amino acids. The ends lost 6 bases at V and 5 bases at J; junction bases unmatched: 13. The CDR3 loop is CASRPRSGQGVTEAFF. CDR3 bases: TGTGCCAGCAGACCTCGCTCGGGACAGGGTGTTACTGAAGCTTTCTTT.

This chain joins TRBV3-1 (or the pseudogene TRBV3-2) and TRBJ1-2, with unresolved D. V was trimmed by 4 bases and J by 8 bases, leaving 11 bases between them. The CDR3 has 12 amino acids. Germline CDR1 reads LGHDT; CDR2 reads YNNKEL (reference sequence). DNA for the CDR3: TGTGCCAGCAGCCTAACCACCGGGGGCTACACCTTC. This encodes CASSLTTGGYTF.

This clone was counted between two and nine times. DNA of the CDR3: TGTGCCAGCAGCGTCCACTCAGGGGAGCTGTTTTTT. Protein sequence: CASSVHSGELFF. This chain joins TRBV9 and TRBJ2-2; D is undetermined. Per germline, CDR1 SGDLS and CDR2 YYNGEE. CDR3 size: 12 residues. V lost 2 bases and J 8 bases, leaving 7 bases between the germline ends. The whole variable domain, filled in from reference TRBV9 and TRBJ2-2, reads DSGVTQTPKHLITATGQRVTLRCSPRSGDLSVYWYQQSLDQGLQFLIQYYNGEERAKGNILERFSAQQFPDLHSELNLSSLELGDSALYFCASSVHSGELFFGEGSRLTVL.

The CDR3 nucleotides read TGTGCCAGTAGTATAGCGGGTTCCACCGGGGAGCTGTTTTTT. It encodes CASSIAGSTGELFF. The rearrangement uses TRBV19 and TRBJ2-2, with unresolved D. The CDR3 sequence is 14 residues long. Germline V gene lookup returns CDR1 LNHDA and CDR2 SQIVND (reference sequence). Deletions cut 1 base from V and 4 bases from J, with 7 bases between.

This clone was picked up a small number of times. The CDR3 bases are TGTGCCAGCTCACCAAATAACTACGAGCAGTACTTC. It yields the protein CASSPNNYEQYF. This chain connects TRBV18 to TRBJ2-7; D remains unclear. The V gene's germline CDR1 is KGHSH and CDR2 LQKENI. Between the trimmed V and J ends, which lost 2 bases and 3 bases, there was a span of 5 bases. The CDR3 is 12 amino acids.

The V and J genes are TRBV7-2 and TRBJ1-5; 9 bases map to TRBD1. The germline gives CDR1 SGHTA, CDR2 FQGNSA. This CDR3 is 18 amino acids long. With V trimmed by 0 bases and J by 0 bases, 6 bases remained unmatched. The CDR3 loop reads CASSLADRGPYSNQPQHF. The DNA of the CDR3 is TGTGCCAGCAGCTTAGCGGACAGGGGCCCGTATAGCAATCAGCCCCAGCATTTT.

The chain is built from TRBV3-1 (or the pseudogene TRBV3-2) and TRBJ1-2; TRBD1 is a possible D gene (5 bases). The germline V gene has CDR1 LGHDT and CDR2 YNNKEL (reference sequence). With 4 bases removed from V and 2 bases from J, the gap between germline ends came to 14 bases. The CDR3 covers 15 residues. The CDR3 sequence is CASSLQGYKNYGYTF. For the CDR3, the DNA is TGTGCCAGCAGCCTCCAGGGCTACAAGAACTATGGCTACACCTTC.

The genes are TRBV5-4 and TRBJ1-3; D is uncertain. Per germline, CDR1 SGHNT and CDR2 YYREEE (reference sequence). Trimming cost V 3 bases and J 0 bases, with 19 bases left between them. The CDR3 contains 18 residues. The CDR3 DNA reads TGTGCCAGCAGCTCCCGAACGGCGGCGGGCAGCTCTGGAAACACCATATATTTT. This translates into CASSSRTAAGSSGNTIYF.

This clone was counted once. The J gene is TRBJ2-3, the V gene TRBV7-3, with D perhaps matching TRBD2 (5 bases). The CDR3 loop spans 14 amino acids. Between the trimmed V and J ends, which lost 1 base and 4 bases, there was a span of 9 bases. Germline V gives CDR1 SGHTA, CDR2 FQGTGA. The CDR3 DNA reads TGTGCCAGCAGCTTAATCGGGGAAGCAGATACGCAGTATTTT. Encoded protein: CASSLIGEADTQYF.

In its sample, this clone ranks as medium-sized. DNA for the CDR3: TGTGCCAGCAGTCCCAACCCCGGGACAGGAGCCTACGAGCAGTACTTC. The encoded protein is CASSPNPGTGAYEQYF. The genes are TRBV27 and TRBJ2-7; 8 nucleotides line up with TRBD1. Germline CDR1 reads MNHEY; CDR2 reads SMNVEV (reference sequence). The trim removed 5 bases at V and 2 bases at J, leaving 11 bases unmatched. The CDR3 spans 16 residues.

V gene TRBV5-1 combines with J gene TRBJ1-3; D not certain. V lost 0 bases, J lost 0 bases, and 13 bases lay in between. The germline V gene encodes CDR1 SGHRS and CDR2 YFSETQ. CDR3 length: 17 amino acids. This CDR3 is CASSLERVTNSGNTIYF. In DNA, the CDR3 is TGCGCCAGCAGCTTGGAGCGGGTAACTAACTCTGGAAACACCATATATTTT.

This clone came up once. The chain has TRBV29-1 and TRBJ2-4; 8 positions match TRBD2. The CDR3 runs to 15 residues. CDR1 is SQVTM, CDR2 ANQGSEA, per germline. V shed 5 bases and J 2 bases; nucleotides not matched to a gene: 8. CDR3 coding DNA: TGCAGCGTTTCCTCTTTAGCGGGGCCCAAAAACATTCAGTACTTC. Amino acids: CSVSSLAGPKNIQYF.

The chain joins TRBV11-2 to TRBJ1-5; D is uncertain. From germline, CDR1 is SGHAT and CDR2 FQNNGV. This CDR3 has 12 amino acids. The ends were cut back, 5 bases at V and 8 bases at J, with 10 bases in the middle. The CDR3 here is CASSLLGEPQHF. The DNA of the CDR3 is TGTGCCAGCAGCCTTCTCGGGGAGCCCCAGCATTTT.

The CDR3 DNA reads as TGCAGTGCCACAATTGGTGAAAAACTGTTTTTT. Its protein product is CSATIGEKLFF. This rearrangement joins TRBV20-1 to TRBJ1-4; no definite D call. The germline V gene has CDR1 DFQATT and CDR2 SNEGSKA (reference sequence). This CDR3 is built from 11 residues. V lost 6 bases and J 7 bases, leaving 9 bases between the germline ends.

The J gene is TRBJ2-5, the V gene TRBV4-1, with 8 positions matching TRBD1. The V segment lost 0 bases and the J segment 2 bases; nucleotides outside the gene matches: 8. CDR3 length equals 17 residues. Per the germline V gene, CDR1 is MGHRA and CDR2 is YSYEKL. The CDR3 sequence is CASSQDQVGQGQETQYF. For the CDR3, the DNA is TGCGCCAGCAGCCAAGATCAGGTTGGACAGGGTCAAGAGACCCAGTACTTC.

This rearrangement joins TRBV7-2 to TRBJ1-3; no definite D call. V was clipped by 5 bases and J by 4 bases, with 15 bases between them. The CDR3 is 15 amino acids. Germline V gene lookup returns CDR1 SGHTA and CDR2 FQGNSA. The CDR3 loop is CASSPLRTGGNTIYF. DNA of the CDR3: TGTGCCAGCAGCCCCCTGCGGACGGGAGGAAACACCATATATTTT.

The chain couples TRBV7-2 to TRBJ2-7; 11 bases align to TRBD2. With V trimmed by 5 bases and J by 3 bases, 3 bases remained unmatched. Germline assignment: CDR1 SGHTA and CDR2 FQGNSA. CDR3 length: 14 residues. The CDR3 sequence is CASSVTSGGYEQYF. CDR3 nucleotide sequence: TGTGCCAGCAGCGTTACTAGCGGGGGCTACGAGCAGTACTTC.

The J gene is TRBJ1-2, the V gene TRBV5-1; 9 bases line up with TRBD1. Germline CDR1 and CDR2: SGHRS and YFSETQ. After removal of 2 bases from V and 7 bases from J, the junction contained 6 bases not matched to a gene. CDR3 length equals 14 residues. The CDR3 protein is CASSFGQGISGYTF. The CDR3 nucleotides read TGCGCCAGCAGCTTCGGACAGGGGATCTCTGGCTACACCTTC.

The chain carries TRBV28 and TRBJ2-6; TRBD1 matches 9 bases. The CDR3 runs 16 residues. Per the germline V gene, CDR1 is MDHEN and CDR2 is SYDVKM. Trimming at V came to 5 bases and at J to 3 bases, leaving 5 bases not matched to a gene. CDR3 nucleotide sequence: TGTGCCAGCAGTGATGACAGGGGGTATGGGGCCAACGTCCTGACTTTC. It yields the protein CASSDDRGYGANVLTF.

V usage is TRBV28 and J usage is TRBJ2-2; perhaps TRBD2 as D (6 bases). V was shortened by 8 bases and J by 1 base, with 11 bases between the two germline ends. Germline V CDR1 and CDR2: MDHEN, SYDVKM. CDR3 length: 14 amino acids. The DNA of the CDR3 is TGTGCCAGCTCTGGGGGGATGAACACCGGGGAGCTGTTTTTT. Encoded protein: CASSGGMNTGELFF.

The table lists this clone with a count of one. This chain connects TRBV2 to TRBJ2-3; TRBD2 agrees at 9 bases. Germline CDR1 and CDR2: SNHLY and FYNNEI. CDR3 length: 15 residues. V trimming: 6 bases; J trimming: 1 base; junction bases outside the gene matches: 5. CDR3 in amino acids: CASSKTSGGTDTQYF. For the CDR3, the DNA is TGTGCCAGCAGCAAGACTAGCGGAGGCACAGATACGCAGTATTTT.

The V gene is TRBV7-9, the J gene TRBJ1-2; TRBD1 agrees at 8 bases. This CDR3 is 14 amino acids long. V lost 5 bases and J lost 2; bases outside the gene matches: 4. The germline V gene encodes CDR1 SEHNR and CDR2 FQNEAQ (reference sequence). The CDR3 here is CASSPRDRNYGYTF. The DNA for the CDR3 is TGTGCCAGCAGCCCTCGGGACAGGAACTATGGCTACACCTTC.